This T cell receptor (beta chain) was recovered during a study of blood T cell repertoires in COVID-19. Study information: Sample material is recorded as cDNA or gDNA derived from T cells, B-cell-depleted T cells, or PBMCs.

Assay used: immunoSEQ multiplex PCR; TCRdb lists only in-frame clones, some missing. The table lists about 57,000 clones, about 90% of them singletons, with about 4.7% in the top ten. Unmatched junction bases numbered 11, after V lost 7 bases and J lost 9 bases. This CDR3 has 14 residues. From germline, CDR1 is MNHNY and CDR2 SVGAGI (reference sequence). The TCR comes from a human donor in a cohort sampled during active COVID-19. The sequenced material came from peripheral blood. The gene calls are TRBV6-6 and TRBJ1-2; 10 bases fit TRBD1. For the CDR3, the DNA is TGTGCCAGCACCTCCGGGACAGGGGCTGGACGCTACACCTTC. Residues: CASTSGTGAGRYTF.